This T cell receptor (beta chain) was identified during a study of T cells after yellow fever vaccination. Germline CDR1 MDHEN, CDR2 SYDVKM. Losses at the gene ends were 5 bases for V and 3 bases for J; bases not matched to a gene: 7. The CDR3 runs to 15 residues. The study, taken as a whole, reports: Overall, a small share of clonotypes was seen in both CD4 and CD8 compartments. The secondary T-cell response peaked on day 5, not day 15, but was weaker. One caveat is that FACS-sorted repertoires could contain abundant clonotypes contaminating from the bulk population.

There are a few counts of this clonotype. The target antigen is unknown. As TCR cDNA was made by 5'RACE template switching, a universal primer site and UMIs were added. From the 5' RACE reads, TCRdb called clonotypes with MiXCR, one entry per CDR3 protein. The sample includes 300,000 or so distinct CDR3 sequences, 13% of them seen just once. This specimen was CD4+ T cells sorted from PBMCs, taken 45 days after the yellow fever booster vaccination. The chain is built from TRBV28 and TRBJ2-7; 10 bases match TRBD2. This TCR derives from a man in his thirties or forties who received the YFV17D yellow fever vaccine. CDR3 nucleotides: TGTGCCAGCAGTAAAAGGACTAGCGGCTTCTACGAGCAGTACTTC. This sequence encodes CASSKRTSGFYEQYF.